The 10 T cell receptor beta chains below were found in one sample sequenced in a study of blood T cell repertoires in COVID-19. Some clones are missing from TCRdb's copy, which holds only in-frame ones; the method was immunoSEQ multiplex PCR. The sample has around 54,000 clones, 90% seen once; the top ten hold around 3.1%. Material: peripheral blood. These receptors all come from a human donor in a cohort sampled during active COVID-19.

This sequence joins TRBV7-3 and TRBJ2-3; D possibly corresponds to TRBD1 (6 bases). This CDR3 is built from 14 residues. Germline CDR1 is SGHTA and CDR2 is FQGTGA. V was pared by 5 bases and J by 4 bases, with 13 bases between. The CDR3 nucleotides are TGTGCCAGCAGCCCAAACAGGGCGCCAGATACGCAGTATTTT. This translates into CASSPNRAPDTQYF.

The chain carries TRBV25-1 and TRBJ2-1, with 8 bases that match TRBD1. The CDR3 contains 16 residues. CDR1 and CDR2 from the germline V gene are MGHDK and SYGVNS. After removal of 3 bases from V and 0 bases from J, the junction contained 4 bases not matched to a gene. CDR3 in DNA: TGTGCCAGCAGTGAGCGGACAGGGAGCTCCTACAATGAGCAGTTCTTC. This encodes CASSERTGSSYNEQFF.

The chain combines TRBV11-2 with TRBJ2-1, with D perhaps matching TRBD1 (5 bases). The CDR3 length is 15 residues. The V end was cut by 5 bases, the J end by 0 bases, with 11 bases between. From germline, CDR1 is SGHAT and CDR2 FQNNGV. The CDR3 protein is CASSRPGYSYNEQFF. In DNA form, the CDR3 reads TGTGCCAGCAGCCGGCCAGGGTACTCCTACAATGAGCAGTTCTTC. Using reference TRBV11-2 and TRBJ2-1 for the parts outside the CDR3, the full variable domain is EAGVAQSPRYKIIEKRQSVAFWCNPISGHATLYWYQQILGQGPKLLIQFQNNGVVDDSQLPKDRFSAERLKGVDSTLKIQPAKLEDSAVYLCASSRPGYSYNEQFFGPGTRLTVL.

This clone was counted once. The J gene is TRBJ2-3, the V gene TRBV4-2; TRBD2 might be the D (5 bases). Trimming left V 1 base short and J 0 bases short, with 5 bases between. The length of the CDR3 is 14 residues. CDR1 LGHNA and CDR2 YNFKEQ come from the germline V gene. CDR3 nucleotides: TGTGCCAGCAGCCAAGGGACTAGCACAGATACGCAGTATTTT. Its translation is CASSQGTSTDTQYF.

The genes are TRBV29-1 and TRBJ2-7; tentative D call: TRBD1 (6 bases). The CDR3 is 12 residues long. V lost 6 bases to trimming and J lost 2 bases, with 11 bases between them. In germline, CDR1 is SQVTM, CDR2 ANQGSEA. The chain's CDR3 is CSVSPGAYEQYF. CDR3 in DNA: TGCAGCGTCTCTCCAGGGGCCTACGAGCAGTACTTC.

V gene TRBV19 combines with J gene TRBJ2-1; 8 bases are a match to TRBD2. The CDR3 consists of 13 residues. J gave up 5 bases and V 8 bases, and 5 bases lay outside the gene matches. Per germline, CDR1 LNHDA and CDR2 SQIVND (reference sequence). CDR3 protein: CASQRELHNEQFF. CDR3 DNA sequence: TGTGCCAGTCAGCGGGAGCTTCACAATGAGCAGTTCTTC.

The rearrangement links TRBV2 to TRBJ2-7; 14 bases agree with TRBD2. Losses at the gene ends were 8 bases for V and 5 bases for J; bases not matched to a gene: 2. Germline assignment: CDR1 SNHLY and CDR2 FYNNEI. The CDR3 has 13 amino acids. The CDR3 DNA sequence: TGTGCCAGCCTGGGACTAGCGGGAGACGAGCAGTACTTC. This sequence encodes CASLGLAGDEQYF.

The chain employs TRBV11-3 and TRBJ2-1, with a tentative D call TRBD2 (6 bases). This CDR3 comprises 12 residues. Trimming cost V 5 bases and J 7 bases, with 9 bases left between them. The germline V gene encodes CDR1 SGHNT and CDR2 YENEEA. This CDR3 is CASSRGTNEQFF. The CDR3 coding sequence is TGTGCCAGCAGCCGTGGGACTAATGAGCAGTTCTTC.

The gene calls are TRBV5-1 and TRBJ2-1, with D hard to call. CDR1 is SGHRS, CDR2 YFSETQ, per germline. This CDR3 has 11 amino acids. Trimming took 1 base from V and 8 from J, leaving 4 bases between them. The CDR3 loop is CASSLFDEQFF. In nucleotides, the CDR3 is TGCGCCAGCAGCTTGTTCGATGAGCAGTTCTTC.

The chain carries TRBV11-3 and TRBJ1-1; tentatively, D is TRBD1 (5 bases). CDR1 SGHNT and CDR2 YENEEA come from the germline V gene. V was cut by 5 bases and J by 6 bases, with 13 bases left in between. The CDR3 sequence is 13 residues long. In DNA form, the CDR3 reads TGTGCCAGCAGCCATGACCGGGGGGCTGAAGCTTTCTTT. As protein: CASSHDRGAEAFF.